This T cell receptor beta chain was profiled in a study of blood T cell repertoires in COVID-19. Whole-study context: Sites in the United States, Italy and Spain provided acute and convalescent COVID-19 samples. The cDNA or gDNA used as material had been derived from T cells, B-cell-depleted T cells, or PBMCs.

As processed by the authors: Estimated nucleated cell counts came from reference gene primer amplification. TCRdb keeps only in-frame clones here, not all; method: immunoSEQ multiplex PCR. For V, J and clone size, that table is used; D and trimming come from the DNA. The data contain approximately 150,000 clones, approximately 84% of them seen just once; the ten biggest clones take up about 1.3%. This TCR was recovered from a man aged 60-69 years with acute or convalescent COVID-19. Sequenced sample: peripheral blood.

CDR3 region: CASSPGQGNTEAFF. As DNA, the CDR3 is TGTGCCAGTAGCCCAGGGCAGGGGAACACTGAAGCTTTCTTT. V usage is TRBV19 and J usage is TRBJ1-1; maybe TRBD1 (5 bases). Deletions cut 6 bases from V and 1 base from J, with 12 bases between. CDR1 LNHDA and CDR2 SQIVND come from the germline V gene (reference sequence). This CDR3 is 14 amino acids long.